These T cell receptor beta chains were read from a single sample in a study of CD8+CD57+ T cells in acquired aplastic anemia. TCRdb reprocessed the reads via MiXCR and lists one record per CDR3 protein. The repertoire consists of 260,000 or so distinct CDR3 sequences, with more than 45% occurring once and the leading ten covering 6.5% to 8%. The sequenced sample consisted of sorted CD4+, CD8+, or CD8+CD57+ T cells (not recorded which) from PBMCs. These TCRs come from a human donor with aplastic anemia. CDR3s include the opening cysteine and the closing phenylalanine or tryptophan. The D gene is left open where the match is weak. Clone size is not always given. Where it is, it says once, few, many or a class for expanded clones.

V	D	J	size	CDR3	DNA
TRBV5-4	-	TRBJ2-1	-	CASSFGAGSEQFF	TGTGCCAGCAGCTTTGGGGCGGGCAGTGAGCAGTTCTTC
TRBV20-1	-	TRBJ2-3	many	CSASPSFRTTDTQYF	TGCAGTGCTAGCCCTAGCTTTAGGACCACAGATACGCAGTATTTT
TRBV30	-	TRBJ2-7	-	CAWVEPGSTYEQYF	TGTGCCTGGGTCGAACCAGGGAGCACCTACGAGCAGTACTTC
TRBV7-6	-	TRBJ2-7	-	CASSVKQGWEYEQYF	TGTGCCAGCAGCGTAAAGCAGGGGTGGGAATACGAGCAGTACTTC
TRBV3-1	-	TRBJ2-1	-	CASSPRARGNEQFF	TGTGCCAGCAGCCCACGGGCTAGAGGCAATGAGCAGTTCTTC
TRBV7-9	-	TRBJ2-5	few	CASSPMDGGLGETQYF	TGTGCCAGCAGCCCAATGGATGGGGGACTCGGAGAGACCCAGTACTTC
TRBV7-9	-	TRBJ2-7	many	CASSQGSNYEQYF	TGTGCTAGCAGCCAGGGCAGTAACTACGAGCAGTACTTC
TRBV6-4	TRBD1	TRBJ1-1	-	CASSSLGDRTEAFF	TGTGCCAGCAGCAGCTTGGGGGACAGGACGGAAGCTTTCTTT
TRBV5-6	-	TRBJ2-7	many	CASSGGGYEQYF	TGTGCCAGCAGCGGTGGGGGCTACGAGCAGTACTTC
TRBV9	-	TRBJ1-6	many	CASTTGGNNSPLHF	TGTGCCAGCACCACGGGAGGAAATAATTCACCCCTCCACTTT
TRBV15	-	TRBJ2-7	-	CATSRAEAGPRGEQYF	TGTGCCACCAGCAGAGCAGAGGCGGGACCTCGAGGGGAGCAGTACTTC
TRBV9	TRBD1	TRBJ2-5	few	CASSVGQQETQYF	TGTGCCAGCAGCGTGGGACAGCAAGAGACCCAGTACTTC
TRBV2	TRBD2	TRBJ2-1	-	CASSDPLAVYNEQFF	TGTGCCAGCAGTGATCCACTAGCGGTGTACAATGAGCAGTTCTTC
TRBV15	-	TRBJ1-5	-	CATSTRTSGNQPQHF	TGTGCCACCAGCACGAGGACTAGTGGCAATCAGCCCCAGCATTTT
TRBV7-9	-	TRBJ1-6	-	CASSLPGLLHF	TGTGCCAGCAGCCTACCGGGACTCCTCCACTTT
TRBV27	TRBD1	TRBJ1-4	-	CASSRAGGEKLFF	TGTGCCAGCAGTCGGGCAGGGGGCGAAAAACTGTTTTTT
TRBV24-1	TRBD2	TRBJ2-1	many	CATSPSSGRDYNEQFF	TGTGCCACCAGTCCCAGTAGCGGGAGGGACTACAATGAGCAGTTCTTC
TRBV2	TRBD2	TRBJ2-1	many	CANPNRAGGYNEQFF	TGTGCCAACCCCAACCGGGCGGGAGGATACAATGAGCAGTTCTTC
TRBV7-2	-	TRBJ2-7	-	CASSLGRPRLYEQYF	TGTGCCAGCAGCTTAGGGCGGCCGAGACTCTACGAGCAGTACTTC
TRBV10-2	-	TRBJ1-1	-	CASSESRPGSLNTGAFF	TGCGCCAGCAGTGAGTCGAGGCCAGGGTCTTTGAACACTGGAGCTTTCTTT
TRBV19	-	TRBJ1-1	-	CASSVEGSTNTEAFF	TGTGCCAGTAGTGTAGAGGGGTCGACTAACACTGAAGCTTTCTTT
TRBV7-9	-	TRBJ2-7	-	CASSLGAGSRNEQYF	TGTGCCAGCAGCCTAGGGGCGGGAAGTAGGAACGAGCAGTACTTC
TRBV6-1	-	TRBJ1-5	-	CASTRSMNVDQPQHF	TGTGCCAGCACGCGGTCGATGAACGTCGATCAGCCCCAGCATTTT
TRBV4-1	-	TRBJ2-7	-	CASSRYGQGREQYF	TGCGCCAGCAGCCGATATGGGCAGGGACGCGAGCAGTACTTC
TRBV7-9	TRBD1	TRBJ2-2	many	CASSGDRGSALAGELFF	TGTGCCAGCAGCGGGGACAGGGGCTCAGCGCTGGCCGGGGAGCTGTTTTTT
TRBV20-1	TRBD1	TRBJ2-7	-	CSVWDRGHSEQYF	TGCAGCGTTTGGGACAGGGGGCATAGCGAGCAGTACTTC
TRBV2	-	TRBJ1-4	many	CASIGAYEKLFF	TGTGCCAGCATCGGGGCGTATGAAAAACTGTTTTTT
TRBV24-1	-	TRBJ2-7	-	CATSDLRRQYF	TGTGCCACCAGTGATTTAAGGCGGCAGTACTTC
TRBV6-2/TRBV6-3	-	TRBJ2-1	few	CASSYPHRGHEQFF	TGTGCCAGCAGTTACCCTCACCGGGGGCATGAGCAGTTCTTC
TRBV19	-	TRBJ2-7	many	CASSFGRWSGEQYF	TGTGCCAGTAGTTTCGGGAGATGGAGTGGCGAGCAGTACTTC
TRBV19	-	TRBJ1-3	many	CASSVLLFGNTIYF	TGTGCCAGTAGTGTCTTATTGTTCGGAAACACCATATATTTT
TRBV2	-	TRBJ2-7	many	CASSADGYEQYF	TGTGCCAGCAGTGCGGACGGCTACGAGCAGTACTTC
TRBV6-5	TRBD2	TRBJ2-3	many	CASRVGTSADTQYF	TGTGCCAGCAGGGTGGGGACTAGCGCAGATACGCAGTATTTT
TRBV4-1	-	TRBJ1-5	-	CASSQEFVGVTQPQHF	TGCGCCAGCAGCCAAGAGTTTGTTGGGGTAACTCAGCCCCAGCATTTT
TRBV7-8	TRBD2	TRBJ2-3	-	CASSRFGTSGSLRTDTQYF	TGTGCCAGCAGCCGGTTCGGGACTAGCGGGAGCTTACGAACAGATACGCAGTATTTT
TRBV7-8	-	TRBJ2-7	-	CASSGTRAPYEQYF	TGTGCCAGCAGCGGCACCCGGGCCCCCTACGAGCAGTACTTC
TRBV10-3	-	TRBJ2-7	many	CAISDSSYEQYF	TGTGCCATCAGTGACAGCTCCTACGAGCAGTACTTC
TRBV6-1	-	TRBJ1-5	many	CASSTGAWSNQPQHF	TGTGCCAGCAGCACGGGGGCTTGGAGCAATCAGCCCCAGCATTTT
TRBV7-9	TRBD1	TRBJ1-2	-	CASSSLDRAPHGYTF	TGTGCCAGCAGCTCCCTAGACAGGGCCCCGCATGGCTACACCTTC